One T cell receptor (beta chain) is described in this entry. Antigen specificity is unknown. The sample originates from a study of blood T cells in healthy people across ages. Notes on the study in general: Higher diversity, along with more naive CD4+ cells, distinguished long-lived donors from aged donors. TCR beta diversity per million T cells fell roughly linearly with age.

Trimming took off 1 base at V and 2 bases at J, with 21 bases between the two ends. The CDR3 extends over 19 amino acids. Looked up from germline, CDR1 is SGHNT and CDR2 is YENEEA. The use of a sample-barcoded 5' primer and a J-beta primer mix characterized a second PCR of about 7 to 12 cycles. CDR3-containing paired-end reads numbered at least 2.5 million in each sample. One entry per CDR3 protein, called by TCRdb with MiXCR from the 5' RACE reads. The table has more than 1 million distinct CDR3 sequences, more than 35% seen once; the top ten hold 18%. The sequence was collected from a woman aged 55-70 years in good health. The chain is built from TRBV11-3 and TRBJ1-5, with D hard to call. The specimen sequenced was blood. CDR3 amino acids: CASSLVLGRNNKGNQPQHF. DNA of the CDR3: TGTGCCAGCAGCTTAGTACTCGGCAGGAATAATAAGGGCAATCAGCCCCAGCATTTT.